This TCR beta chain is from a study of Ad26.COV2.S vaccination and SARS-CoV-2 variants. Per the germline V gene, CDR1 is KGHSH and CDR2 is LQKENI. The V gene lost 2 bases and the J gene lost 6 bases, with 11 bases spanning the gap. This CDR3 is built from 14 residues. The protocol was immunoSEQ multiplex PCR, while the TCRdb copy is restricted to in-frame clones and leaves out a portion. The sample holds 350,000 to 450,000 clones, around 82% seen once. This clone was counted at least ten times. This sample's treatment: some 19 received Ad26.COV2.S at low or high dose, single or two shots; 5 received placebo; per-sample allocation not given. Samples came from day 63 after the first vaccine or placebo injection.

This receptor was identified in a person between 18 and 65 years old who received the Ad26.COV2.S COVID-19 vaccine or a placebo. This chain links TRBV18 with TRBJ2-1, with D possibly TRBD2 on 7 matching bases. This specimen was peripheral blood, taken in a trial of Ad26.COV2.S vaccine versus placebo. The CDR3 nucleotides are TGTGCCAGCTCACCAACCGGGGGGCTCAATGAGCAGTTCTTC. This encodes CASSPTGGLNEQFF.